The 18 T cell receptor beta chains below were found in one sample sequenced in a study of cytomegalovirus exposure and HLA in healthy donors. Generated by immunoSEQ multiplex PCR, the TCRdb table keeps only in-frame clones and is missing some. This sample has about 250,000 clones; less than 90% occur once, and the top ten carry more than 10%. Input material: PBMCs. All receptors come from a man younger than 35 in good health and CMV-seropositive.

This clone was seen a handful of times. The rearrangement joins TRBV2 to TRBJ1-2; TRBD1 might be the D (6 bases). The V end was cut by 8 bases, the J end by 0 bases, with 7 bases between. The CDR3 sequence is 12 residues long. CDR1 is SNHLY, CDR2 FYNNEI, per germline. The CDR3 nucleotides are TGTGCCAGCGGGGGCACTAACTATGGCTACACCTTC. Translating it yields CASGGTNYGYTF.

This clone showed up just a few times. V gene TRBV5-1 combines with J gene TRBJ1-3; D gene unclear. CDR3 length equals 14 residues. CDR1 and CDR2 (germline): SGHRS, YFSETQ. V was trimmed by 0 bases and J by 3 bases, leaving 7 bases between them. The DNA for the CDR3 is TGCGCCAGCAGCTTGGGGGGAGATGGAAACACCATATATTTT. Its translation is CASSLGGDGNTIYF. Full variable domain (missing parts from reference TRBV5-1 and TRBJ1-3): KAGVTQTPRYLIKTRGQQVTLSCSPISGHRSVSWYQQTPGQGLQFLFEYFSETQRNKGNFPGRFSGRQFSNSRSEMNVSTLELGDSALYLCASSLGGDGNTIYFGEGSWLTVV.

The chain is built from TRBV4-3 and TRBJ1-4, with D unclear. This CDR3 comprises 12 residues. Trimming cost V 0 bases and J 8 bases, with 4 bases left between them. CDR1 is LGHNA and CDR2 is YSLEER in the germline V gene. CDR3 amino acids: CASSQDQEKLFF. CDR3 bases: TGCGCCAGCAGCCAAGACCAGGAAAAACTGTTTTTT.

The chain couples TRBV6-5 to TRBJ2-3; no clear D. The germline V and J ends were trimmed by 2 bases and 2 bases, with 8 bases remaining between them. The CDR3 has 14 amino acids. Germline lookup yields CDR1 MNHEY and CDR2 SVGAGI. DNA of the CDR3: TGTGCCAGCAGTTACAAAGGATTCACAGATACGCAGTATTTT. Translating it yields CASSYKGFTDTQYF.

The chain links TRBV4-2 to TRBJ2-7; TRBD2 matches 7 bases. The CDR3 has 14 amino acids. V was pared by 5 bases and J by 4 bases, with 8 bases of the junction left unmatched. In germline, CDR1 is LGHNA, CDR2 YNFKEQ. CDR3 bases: TGTGCCAGCAGCTCCCCGGCGGGAGTTTACGAGCAGTACTTC. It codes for CASSSPAGVYEQYF.

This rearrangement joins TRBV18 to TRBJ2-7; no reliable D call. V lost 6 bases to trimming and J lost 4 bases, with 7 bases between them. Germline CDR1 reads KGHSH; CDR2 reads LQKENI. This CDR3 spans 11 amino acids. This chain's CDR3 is CASSRSYEQYF. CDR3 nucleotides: TGTGCCAGCTCGCGATCATACGAGCAGTACTTC. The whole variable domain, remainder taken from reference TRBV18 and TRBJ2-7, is NAGVMQNPRHLVRRRGQEARLRCSPMKGHSHVYWYRQLPEEGLKFMVYLQKENIIDESGMPKERFSAEFPKEGPSILRIQQVVRGDSAAYFCASSRSYEQYFGPGTRLTVT.

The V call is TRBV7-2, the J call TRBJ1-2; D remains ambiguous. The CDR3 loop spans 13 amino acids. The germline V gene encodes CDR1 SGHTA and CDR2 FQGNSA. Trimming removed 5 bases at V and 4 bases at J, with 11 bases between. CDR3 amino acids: CASSTSGAYGYTF. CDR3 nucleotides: TGTGCCAGCAGCACCTCGGGCGCCTATGGCTACACCTTC.

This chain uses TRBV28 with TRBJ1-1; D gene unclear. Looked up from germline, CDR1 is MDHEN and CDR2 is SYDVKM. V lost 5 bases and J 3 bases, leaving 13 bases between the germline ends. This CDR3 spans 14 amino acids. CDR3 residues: CASSPVTTDTEAFF. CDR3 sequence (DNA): TGTGCCAGCAGTCCCGTGACCACGGACACTGAAGCTTTCTTT.

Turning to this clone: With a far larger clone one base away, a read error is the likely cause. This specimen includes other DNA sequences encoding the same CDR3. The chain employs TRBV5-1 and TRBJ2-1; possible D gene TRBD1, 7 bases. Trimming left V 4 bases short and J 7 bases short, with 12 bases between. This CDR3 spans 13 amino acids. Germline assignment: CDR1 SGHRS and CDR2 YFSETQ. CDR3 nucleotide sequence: TGCGCCAGCAGCCCGACAGGGAGGAATGAGCAGTTCTTC. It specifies CASSPTGRNEQFF.

This chain's CDR3 is CASSQGADTEAFF. In DNA, the CDR3 is TGTGCCAGCAGTCAGGGGGCGGACACTGAAGCTTTCTTT. The V and J genes are TRBV9 and TRBJ1-1; 8 bases match TRBD1. CDR1 and CDR2 from the germline V gene are SGDLS and YYNGEE. The CDR3 is 13 residues long. Trimming removed 5 bases from V and 3 bases from J; junction bases left unmatched: 3.

The CDR3, as DNA: TGCGCCAGCAGCTTGAGGTATAGGGGACGGGCGACTAATGAAAAACTGTTTTTT. Translating it yields CASSLRYRGRATNEKLFF. The J gene is TRBJ1-4, the V gene TRBV5-1, with D maybe TRBD1 (5 bases). This CDR3 is 18 amino acids long. V was shortened by 1 base and J by 2 bases, with 18 bases between the two germline ends. Germline CDR1 is SGHRS and CDR2 is YFSETQ.

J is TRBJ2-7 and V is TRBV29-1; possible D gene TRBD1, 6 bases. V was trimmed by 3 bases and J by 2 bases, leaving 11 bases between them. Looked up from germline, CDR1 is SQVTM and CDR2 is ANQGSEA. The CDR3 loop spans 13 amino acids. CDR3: CSVEGTRTYEQYF. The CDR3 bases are TGCAGCGTTGAGGGGACACGGACCTACGAGCAGTACTTC.

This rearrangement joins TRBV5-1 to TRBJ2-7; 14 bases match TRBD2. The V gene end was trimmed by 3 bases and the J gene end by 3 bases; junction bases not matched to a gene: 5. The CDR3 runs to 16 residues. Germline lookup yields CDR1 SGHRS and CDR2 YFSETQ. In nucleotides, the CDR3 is TGCGCCAGCAGCTCGACCGGGACTAGCGGGAGCTACGAGCAGTACTTC. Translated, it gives CASSSTGTSGSYEQYF.

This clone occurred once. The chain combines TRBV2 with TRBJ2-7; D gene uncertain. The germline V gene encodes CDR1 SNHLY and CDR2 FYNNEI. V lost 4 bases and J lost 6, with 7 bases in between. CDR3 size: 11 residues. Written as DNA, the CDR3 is TGTGCCAGCAGTGGATTCCGCGAGCAGTACTTC. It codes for CASSGFREQYF.

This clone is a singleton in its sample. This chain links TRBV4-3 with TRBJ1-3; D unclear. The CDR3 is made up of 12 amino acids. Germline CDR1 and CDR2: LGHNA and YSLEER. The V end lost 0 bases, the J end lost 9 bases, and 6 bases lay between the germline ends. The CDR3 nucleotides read TGCGCCAGCAGCCAAGACAAGACCACCATATATTTT. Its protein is CASSQDKTTIYF.

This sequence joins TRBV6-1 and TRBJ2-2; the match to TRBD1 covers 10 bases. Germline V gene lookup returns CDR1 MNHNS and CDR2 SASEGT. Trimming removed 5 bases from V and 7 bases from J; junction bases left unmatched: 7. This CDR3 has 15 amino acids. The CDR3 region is CASSLWTGGIGELFF. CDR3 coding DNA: TGTGCCAGCAGTCTCTGGACAGGGGGAATCGGGGAGCTGTTTTTT.

The CDR3 DNA reads TGCGCCAGCAGCTTGGATAGCGGGAGGGGCGAGCAGTACTTC. Protein: CASSLDSGRGEQYF. The V call is TRBV5-1, the J call TRBJ2-7; 11 bases align to TRBD2. This CDR3 is built from 14 residues. Germline CDR1 is SGHRS and CDR2 is YFSETQ. V shed 0 bases and J 6 bases; nucleotides not matched to a gene: 2.

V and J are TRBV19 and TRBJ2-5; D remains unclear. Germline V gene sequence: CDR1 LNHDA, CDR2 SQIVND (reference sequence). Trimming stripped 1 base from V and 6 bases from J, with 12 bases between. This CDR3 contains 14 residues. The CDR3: CASSIGGQFKTQYF. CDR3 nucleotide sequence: TGTGCCAGTAGTATAGGCGGCCAGTTCAAGACCCAGTACTTC. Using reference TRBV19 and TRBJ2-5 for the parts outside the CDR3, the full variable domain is DGGITQSPKYLFRKEGQNVTLSCEQNLNHDAMYWYRQDPGQGLRLIYYSQIVNDFQKGDIAEGYSVSREKKESFPLTVTSAQKNPTAFYLCASSIGGQFKTQYFGPGTRLLVL.